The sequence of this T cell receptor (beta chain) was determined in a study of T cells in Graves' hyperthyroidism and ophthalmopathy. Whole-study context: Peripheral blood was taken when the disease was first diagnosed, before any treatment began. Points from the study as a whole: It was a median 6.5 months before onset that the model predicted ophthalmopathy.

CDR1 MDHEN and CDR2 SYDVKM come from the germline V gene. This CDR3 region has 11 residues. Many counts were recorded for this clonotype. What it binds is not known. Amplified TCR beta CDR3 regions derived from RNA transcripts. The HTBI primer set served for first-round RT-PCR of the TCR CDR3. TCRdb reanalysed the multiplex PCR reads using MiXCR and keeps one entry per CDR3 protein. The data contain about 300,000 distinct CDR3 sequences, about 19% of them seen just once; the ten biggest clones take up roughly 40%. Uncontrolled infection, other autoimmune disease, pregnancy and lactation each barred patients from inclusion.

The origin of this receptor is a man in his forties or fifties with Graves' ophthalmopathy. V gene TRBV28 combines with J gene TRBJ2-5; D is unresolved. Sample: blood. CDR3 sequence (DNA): TGTGAGCAGGTTTGGCAAGAGACCCAGTACTTC. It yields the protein CEQVWQETQYF.